This T cell receptor beta chain stems from a study of human T cells and chemical hapten exposure. Study-wide results and limits: Expanded TCRs produced significantly more large CDR3 similarity clusters than controls did. Patch test score was positively correlated with the counts of TCRs that had expanded at PT1.

A note on this clonotype: Its antigen is as yet unknown.

The time point: pre-sensitization, week 0. Described treatment: therapeutic diphenylcyclopropenone sensitization with weekly scalp DPC. TCRdb reprocessed the RACE reads via MiXCR and lists one record per CDR3 protein. The sample records fewer than 150,000 distinct CDR3 sequences, roughly 14% being singletons. Losses at the gene ends were 2 bases for V and 2 bases for J; bases not matched to a gene: 4. Germline V gives CDR1 GTSNPN, CDR2 SVGIG (reference sequence). This CDR3 has 15 residues. This receptor was taken from a woman aged 18-29 years with alopecia areata. Some clones in this sample may be carry-over from other donors' samples. V gene TRBV30 combines with J gene TRBJ2-3; 10 bases align to TRBD2. Sequenced material: whole blood, taken in connection with sensitization to the hapten diphenylcyclopropenone (DPC). CDR3 sequence: CAWSPLAGATDTQYF. CDR3 nucleotides: TGTGCCTGGAGTCCTCTAGCGGGGGCCACAGATACGCAGTATTTT.